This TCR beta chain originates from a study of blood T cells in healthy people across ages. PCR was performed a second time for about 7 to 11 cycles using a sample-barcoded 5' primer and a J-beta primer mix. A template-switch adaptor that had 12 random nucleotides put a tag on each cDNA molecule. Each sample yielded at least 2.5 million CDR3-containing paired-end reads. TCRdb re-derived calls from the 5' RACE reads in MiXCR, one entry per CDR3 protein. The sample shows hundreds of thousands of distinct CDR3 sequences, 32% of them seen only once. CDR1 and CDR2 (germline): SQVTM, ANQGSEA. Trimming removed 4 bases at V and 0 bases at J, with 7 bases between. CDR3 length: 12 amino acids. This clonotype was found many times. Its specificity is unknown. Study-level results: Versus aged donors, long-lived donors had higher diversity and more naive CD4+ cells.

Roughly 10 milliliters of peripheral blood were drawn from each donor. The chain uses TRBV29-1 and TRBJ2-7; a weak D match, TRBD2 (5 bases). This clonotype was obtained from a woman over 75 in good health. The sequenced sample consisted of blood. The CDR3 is CSVGESSYEQYF. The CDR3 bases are TGCAGCGTTGGGGAGAGCTCCTACGAGCAGTACTTC.